This TCR beta chain is from a study of blood T cells in healthy people across ages. The CDR3 spans 15 residues. Losses at the gene ends were 4 bases for V and 6 bases for J; bases not matched to a gene: 8. CDR1 and CDR2 from the germline V gene are MDHEN and SYDVKM. Per-sample yields of isolated PBMCs were at least 6 million. A J-beta primer mix and a sample-barcoded 5' primer were used in a second PCR of about 7 to 11 cycles. The authors tagged each cDNA molecule using a template-switch adaptor with 12 random nucleotides. In TCRdb, the 5' RACE reads were re-called with MiXCR into one record per CDR3 protein. The sample has 1 million or so distinct CDR3 sequences; approximately 26% are singletons. These records were also assigned to another study, of T cells of mothers and their children. That study adds: Donors were three healthy Caucasian mothers and their six children.

This clonotype originated in a girl aged 2-10 years in good health. Material for sequencing was blood. The chain uses TRBV28 and TRBJ1-1; 10 bases match TRBD1. The CDR3 DNA reads TGTGCCAGCAGTTCGGGGGGACAGGGGAGACCTGAAGCTTTCTTT. It translates to CASSSGGQGRPEAFF.